This TCR beta chain derives from a study of cytomegalovirus exposure and HLA in healthy donors. The CDR3 is made up of 14 amino acids. Germline V lookup: CDR1 SGHTA, CDR2 FQGTGA. V trimming: 9 bases; J trimming: 3 bases; junction bases outside the gene matches: 7. This clone was found once. Libraries were prepared by immunoSEQ multiplex PCR; TCRdb keeps only in-frame clonotypes and omits some of them. The data hold over 200,000 clones, with 85% to 90% observed a single time. Source material: PBMCs. This clonotype originated in a woman between 18 and 30 years old in good health and CMV-seronegative. The gene calls are TRBV7-3 and TRBJ2-4, with TRBD2 identical over 8 bases. CDR3 sequence reads: CARTMGLVKNIQYF. CDR3 DNA sequence: TGTGCCAGAACAATGGGACTAGTCAAAAACATTCAGTACTTC.